Listed below are T cell receptor beta chains from one sample, sequenced in a study of blood T cells in healthy people across ages. TCRdb re-called the 5' RACE reads with MiXCR, one entry per CDR3 protein. The sample consists of around 1,700,000 distinct CDR3 sequences, roughly 27% of them appearing once. The specimen was blood. These TCRs come from a woman between 25 and 40 years old in good health. Each CDR3 is given with its conserved first and last residue. The order of the fields is clone size, CDR3 length, J gene, V gene, D gene, CDR3 DNA, CDR3 protein. A D gene is named only where the DNA matches it firmly. Clone size is shown for a subset of rows, as once, few, many or a class of expanded clone.

NA	17	TRBJ2-1	TRBV28	TRBD2	TGTGCCAGCAGCTCAGGATTACGGGAGGCTAAGTACAATGAGCAGTTCTTC	CASSSGLREAKYNEQFF
NA	13	TRBJ2-5	TRBV20-1	NA	TGCAGTGCTTACACAGGGCCTCAAGAGACCCAGTACTTC	CSAYTGPQETQYF
many	12	TRBJ2-7	TRBV10-3	NA	TGTGCCACCAGGGGTGGCTCCTACGAGCAGTACTTC	CATRGGSYEQYF
many	14	TRBJ2-7	TRBV4-1	NA	TGCGCCAGCAGCCAAGCCACGGACCTCCCCGAGCAGTACTTC	CASSQATDLPEQYF
many	16	TRBJ2-7	TRBV4-1	NA	TGCGCCAGCAGCCCTAGCTGGGCAAAGGGGACCTACGAGCAGTACTTC	CASSPSWAKGTYEQYF
few	14	TRBJ2-7	TRBV2	NA	TGTGCCAGCAGTGAAGGAACAGGGAAGTACGAGCAGTACTTC	CASSEGTGKYEQYF
many	12	TRBJ2-7	TRBV28	NA	TGTGCCAGCAGGACTGGCTCCTACGAGCAGTACTTC	CASRTGSYEQYF
many	17	TRBJ2-5	TRBV20-1	TRBD2	TGCAGTGCCCAGACTAGCGGGAACCGAGGGAGGCAAGAGACCCAGTACTTC	CSAQTSGNRGRQETQYF
NA	14	TRBJ2-1	TRBV7-2	NA	TGTGCCAGCAGCCCCAACCCGACAGGCAATGAGCAGTTCTTC	CASSPNPTGNEQFF
few	13	TRBJ2-1	TRBV20-1	TRBD2	TGCAGTGCCGGACCGACTAGCGGGGATGAGCAGTTCTTC	CSAGPTSGDEQFF
NA	18	TRBJ2-4	TRBV24-1	TRBD2	TGTGCCACCAGCGCCGGGACTAGCGGGGGTTCAGCCGAAAACATTCAGTACTTC	CATSAGTSGGSAENIQYF
NA	15	TRBJ1-1	TRBV7-3	NA	TGTGCCAGCAGCTTAACAGGGGGGATGAACACTGAAGCTTTCTTT	CASSLTGGMNTEAFF
few	16	TRBJ2-5	TRBV5-6	TRBD2	TGTGACAGCAGCCCCAGGACTAGCGGGATGCAAGAGACCCAGTACTTC	CDSSPRTSGMQETQYF
NA	14	TRBJ1-5	TRBV5-1	NA	TGCGCCAGCAGCTTGGATTATCCGAATCAGCCCCAGCATTTT	CASSLDYPNQPQHF
NA	16	TRBJ2-1	TRBV12-3/TRBV12-4	NA	TGTGCCAGCTCCCCGGCAGGGGGAGCGGGGAACAATGAGCAGTTCTTC	CASSPAGGAGNNEQFF
few	17	TRBJ1-1	TRBV4-1	TRBD1	TGCGCCAGCAGCCAAAGGCCCCCTGCTACAGGGGTCGCTGAAGCTTTCTTT	CASSQRPPATGVAEAFF